The T cell receptor (beta chain) described here comes from a study of breast tumors, draining lymph nodes, adjacent tissues. About this clonotype: Its antigen is undetermined.

TCRdb processed the multiplex PCR reads anew with MiXCR; each CDR3 protein has one entry. The repertoire has tens of thousands of distinct CDR3 sequences, under 75% of them found once; the top ten carry roughly an eighth. The CDR3 contains 14 residues. V lost 8 bases and J lost 3, with 13 bases in between. CDR1 is LNHNV and CDR2 is YYDKDF in the germline V gene (reference sequence). Study conclusions and caveats: Findings are consistent with lymph node origin and intratumoral expansion of most tumor T cells. That most tumor T cells come from lymph nodes remained unproven.

This chain uses TRBV15 with TRBJ2-2; D is ambiguous. The sequenced sample consisted of breast tumor tissue. The TCR originated in a female donor with breast cancer. Some clones in this sample may be carry-over from other donors' samples. Here the CDR3 DNA reads TGTGCCACCCATCTTGGCGATTACACCGGGGAGCTGTTTTTT. Translation: CATHLGDYTGELFF.